These 14 T cell receptor beta chains share one sample of origin, sequenced in a study of blood T cell repertoires in COVID-19. Measured with immunoSEQ multiplex PCR; TCRdb has only the in-frame clones, and not every one. Of 28,000 or so clones in the sample, over 90% are singletons; the top ten hold 2.1%. The sample taken for sequencing was peripheral blood. These receptors were taken from a human donor in a cohort sampled during active COVID-19.

This chain uses TRBV3-1 (or the pseudogene TRBV3-2) with TRBJ1-1; D possibly corresponds to TRBD1 (6 bases). The CDR3 extends over 13 amino acids. Between the trimmed V and J ends, which lost 1 base and 7 bases, there was a span of 10 bases. Germline CDR1 reads LGHDT; CDR2 reads YNNKEL (reference sequence). The CDR3 sequence is CASSQGTVSEAFF. DNA of the CDR3: TGTGCCAGCAGCCAAGGGACAGTCAGTGAAGCTTTCTTT.

The chain has TRBV24-1 and TRBJ2-3; D perhaps matches TRBD2 (6 bases). This CDR3 is built from 16 residues. V lost 6 bases and J 2 bases, leaving 17 bases between the germline ends. CDR1 KGHDR and CDR2 SFDVKD come from the germline V gene. The CDR3 nucleotides are TGTGCCACCAGTTCGGGGGACCAGCCCCTCACAGATACGCAGTATTTT. As protein: CATSSGDQPLTDTQYF.

In this sample, this clone turned up a few times. The chain links TRBV7-9 to TRBJ1-2; 10 bases are shared with TRBD1. Germline V gene data show CDR1 as SEHNR and CDR2 as FQNEAQ (reference sequence). The CDR3 covers 16 residues. V trimming: 4 bases; J trimming: 4 bases; junction bases outside the gene matches: 9. The DNA for the CDR3 is TGTGCCAGCAGCTCCCGGGACAGGGGAACGGGCTATGGCTACACCTTC. Amino acid sequence: CASSSRDRGTGYGYTF.

The chain links TRBV9 to TRBJ2-6; D is uncertain. V shed 4 bases and J shed 1 base, with 6 bases lying between them. The CDR3 sequence is 14 residues long. CDR1 is SGDLS, CDR2 YYNGEE, per germline. CDR3 in DNA: TGTGCCAGCAGCCCTAGATCTGGGGCCAACGTCCTGACTTTC. Residues: CASSPRSGANVLTF.

The V and J genes are TRBV6-5 and TRBJ2-3; a possible D gene is TRBD1 (6 bases). Trimming removed 9 bases at V and 5 bases at J, with 15 bases between. This CDR3 has 13 amino acids. The germline V gene has CDR1 MNHEY and CDR2 SVGAGI. This CDR3 is CASMRGTGDTQYF. The CDR3 region has the DNA TGTGCCAGTATGAGGGGGACCGGAGATACGCAGTATTTT.

The chain links TRBV5-1 to TRBJ2-7, with a weak D call TRBD1 (5 bases). CDR3 length: 13 residues. Trimming cost V 1 base and J 5 bases, with 10 bases left between them. Germline V gives CDR1 SGHRS, CDR2 YFSETQ. CDR3 sequence reads: CASSLWGQDEQYF. The DNA of the CDR3 is TGCGCCAGCAGCTTGTGGGGCCAGGACGAGCAGTACTTC. Using reference TRBV5-1 and TRBJ2-7 for the parts outside the CDR3, the full variable domain is KAGVTQTPRYLIKTRGQQVTLSCSPISGHRSVSWYQQTPGQGLQFLFEYFSETQRNKGNFPGRFSGRQFSNSRSEMNVSTLELGDSALYLCASSLWGQDEQYFGPGTRLTVT.

The chain employs TRBV27 and TRBJ1-3; 8 nucleotides align to TRBD1. V lost 5 bases to trimming and J lost 2 bases; unmatched junction nucleotides: 2. The CDR3 runs to 14 residues. The germline V gene has CDR1 MNHEY and CDR2 SMNVEV (reference sequence). The CDR3 bases are TGTGCCAGCAGTCAACAGGGGGCTGGAAACACCATATATTTT. Its translation is CASSQQGAGNTIYF.

V and J are TRBV5-5 and TRBJ1-4; 9 bases match TRBD1. Germline CDR1 SGHKS, CDR2 YYEKEE (reference sequence). V was clipped by 5 bases and J by 8 bases; unmatched bases: 13. This CDR3 comprises 16 residues. This CDR3 is CASSFEQGAGNEKLFF. In DNA form, the CDR3 reads TGTGCCAGCAGTTTTGAACAGGGGGCTGGTAACGAAAAACTGTTTTTT.

J is TRBJ1-3 and V is TRBV10-3; 7 nucleotides align to TRBD1. V shed 11 bases, J shed 1 base, and the junction held 2 bases outside the gene matches. This CDR3 contains 12 residues. Per germline, CDR1 ENHRY and CDR2 SYGVKD. The DNA for the CDR3 is TGTGCCGTACAGGGGTCTGGAAACACCATATATTTT. Protein product: CAVQGSGNTIYF.

The chain uses TRBV3-1 (or the pseudogene TRBV3-2) and TRBJ1-6; perhaps TRBD1 as D (5 bases). This CDR3 is 19 amino acids long. Trimming pared 0 bases from V and 4 bases from J, leaving 19 bases between. CDR1 LGHDT and CDR2 YNNKEL come from the germline V gene (reference sequence). The CDR3 is CASSQDLLGLLNYNSPLHF. The CDR3 DNA reads as TGTGCCAGCAGCCAAGATTTGTTGGGACTTCTAAATTATAATTCACCCCTCCACTTT.

The genes are TRBV27 and TRBJ2-7, with 8 nucleotides matching TRBD1. This CDR3 has 16 amino acids. The V gene end was trimmed by 5 bases and the J gene end by 5 bases; junction bases not matched to a gene: 14. Germline assignment: CDR1 MNHEY and CDR2 SMNVEV (reference sequence). The CDR3 region is CASSPSPRTGINEQYF. The CDR3 nucleotides are TGTGCCAGCAGTCCTTCCCCCCGGACAGGGATCAACGAGCAGTACTTC.

In this sample, this clone turned up once. The CDR3 protein is CASSLDLGGQSYEQYF. CDR3 coding DNA: TGTGCCAGCAGCTTGGACTTGGGGGGACAGTCCTACGAGCAGTACTTC. The chain links TRBV5-5 to TRBJ2-7, with D maybe TRBD1 (7 bases). The CDR3 extends over 16 amino acids. The V and J ends lost 0 bases and 1 base respectively, with 14 bases between them. CDR1 SGHKS and CDR2 YYEKEE come from the germline V gene (reference sequence).

Points on this clone: Other DNA sequences in this specimen translate into the identical CDR3. This rearrangement joins TRBV5-1 to TRBJ2-7; weak D call: TRBD1 (5 bases). V shed 2 bases and J shed 0 bases, with 12 bases lying between them. CDR3 length: 15 amino acids. Per germline, CDR1 SGHRS and CDR2 YFSETQ. The CDR3 DNA follows: TGCGCCAGCAGCTTAGGGCAGGGCACCTCCTACGAGCAGTACTTC. Protein sequence: CASSLGQGTSYEQYF.

V is TRBV13 and J is TRBJ1-2; maybe TRBD1 (6 bases). The CDR3 sequence is 14 residues long. The ends were cut back, 2 bases at V and 7 bases at J, with 14 bases in the middle. Germline V gene data show CDR1 as PRHDT and CDR2 as FYEKMQ (reference sequence). The CDR3 protein is CASSLRGGEGGYTF. The CDR3 DNA reads as TGTGCCAGCAGCTTAAGGGGGGGAGAGGGTGGCTACACCTTC.